Sequencing of this T cell receptor (beta chain) was carried out in a study of T-cell memory formation after mild COVID-19. The study, taken as a whole, reports: Memory from before infection featured some responding clones, which suggests cross-reactive memory joined.

About this clonotype: Its antigen is still unknown.

Each CDR3 protein is one row after TCRdb ran MiXCR on the 5' RACE reads. The sample lists 350,000 to 450,000 distinct CDR3 sequences, 20% to 30% occurring once. V was clipped by 1 base and J by 3 bases; unmatched bases: 3. This CDR3 is built from 15 residues. CDR1 and CDR2 from the germline V gene are LGHNA and YNFKEQ. The chain carries TRBV4-2 and TRBJ2-7, with 10 nucleotides matching TRBD1. The source of this sequence is an adult woman who had mild COVID-19 (a few samples of this study predate the infection). Cell type and time point are not known. The sequenced sample was PBMCs or a T cell subset sorted from them (not recorded which). CDR3 residues: CASSQVGQGIYEQYF. CDR3 DNA: TGTGCCAGCAGCCAAGTGGGACAGGGGATCTACGAGCAGTACTTC.